The rows below give T cell receptor beta chains drawn from one sample of a study of cytomegalovirus exposure and HLA in healthy donors. Libraries were prepared by immunoSEQ multiplex PCR; TCRdb keeps only in-frame clonotypes and omits some of them. The specimen's table records around 64,000 clones. The material sequenced was PBMCs. The receptor set was obtained from a female donor in good health and CMV-seropositive. The CDR3 runs from the conserved cysteine through the conserved F or W. The order of the fields is clone size, J gene, V gene, D gene, CDR3 protein, CDR3 DNA. D genes are given only for firm matches. A row's size may be missing; if present it is once, few, many or a size class.

. TRBJ2-3 TRBV5-1 TRBD2 CASSSIAGFTDTQYF TGCGCCAGCAGCTCTATAGCGGGGTTCACAGATACGCAGTATTTT
. TRBJ1-6 TRBV5-1 . CASSLGIQRVLALHF TGCGCCAGCAGCTTGGGAATACAGCGGGTTTTGGCCCTCCACTTT
. TRBJ2-6 TRBV7-9 . CASSSWGGANVLTF TGTGCCAGCAGCTCGTGGGGCGGGGCCAACGTCCTGACTTTC
. TRBJ1-3 TRBV6-5 . CASHTGDSGNTIYF TGTGCCAGCCATACAGGAGACTCTGGAAACACCATATATTTT
. TRBJ1-2 TRBV4-2 . CASSQDRDSVYGYTF TGTGCCAGCAGCCAAGACAGGGATTCGGTCTATGGCTACACCTTC
. TRBJ1-2 TRBV7-9 TRBD1 CASSPLGTANYGYTF TGTGCCAGCAGCCCACTCGGGACAGCTAACTATGGCTACACCTTC
. TRBJ1-1 TRBV18 . CASSPLDSTEAFF TGTGCCAGCTCACCACTGGACAGCACTGAAGCTTTCTTT
. TRBJ1-5 TRBV5-1 TRBD1 CASSLTGDQPQHF TGCGCCAGCAGCCTGACAGGGGATCAGCCCCAGCATTTT
medium-sized TRBJ1-4 TRBV4-3 . CASSGARNEKLFF TGCGCCAGCAGCGGGGCCAGGAATGAAAAACTGTTTTTT
. TRBJ1-1 TRBV10-1 . CASSGTVGPTSEAFF TGCGCCAGCAGTGGGACAGTCGGCCCTACCTCTGAAGCTTTCTTT
. TRBJ1-4 TRBV6-1 TRBD1 CASSTTGVNEKLFF TGTGCCAGCAGTACGACAGGGGTAAATGAAAAACTGTTTTTT
. TRBJ1-1 TRBV5-4 . CASSLGATLTAEAFF TGTGCCAGCAGCCTAGGGGCCACTCTGACCGCTGAAGCTTTCTTT
. TRBJ1-1 TRBV4-3 . CASSQGTEVSEAFF TGCGCCAGCAGCCAAGGGACGGAGGTATCTGAAGCTTTCTTT
. TRBJ1-2 TRBV28 TRBD1 CATNLQGPHGYTF TGTGCCACCAATCTACAGGGGCCGCATGGCTACACCTTC
. TRBJ2-5 TRBV28 TRBD2 CASTAGTSYETQYF TGTGCCAGCACCGCCGGGACTAGTTACGAGACCCAGTACTTC
. TRBJ1-1 TRBV6-6 . CASSYGGRTEAFF TGTGCCAGCAGTTACGGGGGCCGGACTGAAGCTTTCTTT
. TRBJ2-5 TRBV25-1 . CASRDTGRETQYF TGTGCCAGCAGAGATACAGGGAGAGAGACCCAGTACTTC
. TRBJ2-1 TRBV7-9 . CASSSAGYGDNEQFF TGTGCCAGCAGCTCGGCTGGTTACGGGGACAATGAGCAGTTCTTC
. TRBJ2-7 TRBV7-7 TRBD2 CASSSGLAGAEQYF TGTGCTAGCAGCTCCGGACTAGCGGGAGCCGAGCAGTACTTC
. TRBJ2-1 TRBV7-6 . CASSLSTSSYNEQFF TGTGCCAGCAGCTTATCGACTTCATCCTACAATGAGCAGTTCTTC
. TRBJ2-1 TRBV9 . CASSVVWHSSDNEQFF TGTGCCAGCAGCGTAGTGTGGCATAGCTCCGACAATGAGCAGTTCTTC
. TRBJ2-7 TRBV25-1 . CASSEYEGPSYEQYF TGTGCCAGCAGTGAATACGAGGGTCCTTCCTACGAGCAGTACTTC
. TRBJ2-3 TRBV9 . CASSSRAGSTDTQYF TGTGCCAGCAGCTCCCGGGCAGGGAGCACAGATACGCAGTATTTT
. TRBJ2-1 TRBV6-4 TRBD2 CASSDSKGYSGGSVNEQFF TGTGCCAGCAGTGACTCGAAGGGCTATAGCGGGGGCTCGGTAAATGAGCAGTTCTTC
. TRBJ1-5 TRBV19 . CASGVGLDNQPQHF TGTGCCAGTGGCGTGGGGCTTGACAATCAGCCCCAGCATTTT
. TRBJ1-5 TRBV7-2 TRBD1 CASSPQGGGQPQHF TGTGCCAGCAGCCCACAGGGGGGAGGTCAGCCCCAGCATTTT
. TRBJ2-3 TRBV11-2 . CASSFGPSTDTQYF TGTGCCAGCAGCTTCGGTCCTAGCACAGATACGCAGTATTTT
. TRBJ1-1 TRBV6-1 TRBD1 CASSMTGEDTEAFF TGTGCCAGCAGTATGACAGGGGAGGACACTGAAGCTTTCTTT
. TRBJ2-7 TRBV28 . CASSLGGASVPEQYF TGTGCCAGCAGCCTAGGGGGGGCGTCGGTCCCCGAGCAGTACTTC
. TRBJ1-5 TRBV28 TRBD1 CASSLLGQVYSNQPQHF TGTGCCAGCAGTTTACTCGGACAGGTCTATAGCAATCAGCCCCAGCATTTT
. TRBJ2-1 TRBV18 TRBD1 CASSPFLSRGNYNEQFF TGTGCCAGCTCACCATTTTTGAGCAGGGGGAACTACAATGAGCAGTTCTTC
. TRBJ1-1 TRBV18 TRBD1 CASSPPNRGEMNTEAFF TGTGCCAGCTCACCCCCGAACAGGGGGGAGATGAACACTGAAGCTTTCTTT
. TRBJ1-1 TRBV5-1 TRBD1 CASSPGQGEFEAFF TGCGCCAGCAGCCCCGGACAGGGCGAATTTGAAGCTTTCTTT